The subject of this entry is one TCR beta chain. Its target is unknown. Researchers ran the PCR with 60 Vbeta and 13 Jbeta primers. Using immunoSEQ multiplex PCR, the repertoire was profiled, and TCRdb retains in-frame clones only, with some absent. The sample has under 120,000 clones; less than 75% are singletons. These data come from a study of cytomegalovirus exposure and HLA in healthy donors. This CDR3 region has 16 residues. V gave up 3 bases and J gave up 3 bases; unmatched junction bases: 3. Germline CDR1 is SGHRS and CDR2 is YFSETQ. Study-level results: At a 0.05 false discovery rate, a later analysis found some 18,000 TCR beta sequences to be associated with HLA alleles. The authors considered a cluster of highly shared sequence variants likely to be a sequencing artifact. Previous analysis showed most TCR beta V segments were productive about 87% or about 30% of the time. A later analysis reportedly found that, within productive TCRs, an Asian-associated ancestry cluster had fewer N-insertions than the mean observed across the roughly 700 donors.

Sequencing was done on a sample of PBMCs. V and J are TRBV5-1 and TRBJ2-1; 13 positions match TRBD2. The receptor was derived from a man aged 40-49 years in good health and CMV-seropositive. The CDR3 coding sequence is TGCGCCAGCAGCTGGGGACTAGCGGGGCTCTACAATGAGCAGTTCTTC. Amino acid sequence: CASSWGLAGLYNEQFF.